This T cell receptor beta chain was identified during a study of blood T cell repertoires in COVID-19. Study in general: The samples span acute and convalescent COVID-19 from the United States, Italy and Spain.

In the source study's methods: Amplification of reference gene primers was used by the study to estimate nucleated cell counts. This table comes from immunoSEQ multiplex PCR, and its TCRdb copy is limited to in-frame clones, with some not included. For V, J and clone size, that table is used; D and trimming come from the DNA. The table includes about 190,000 clones, around 91% detected once. The CDR3 extends over 11 amino acids. Trimming removed 8 bases at V and 5 bases at J, with 9 bases between. Sequencing was performed on peripheral blood. The sequence derives from a man in his fifties with acute or convalescent COVID-19. The chain is built from TRBV12-3 or TRBV12-4 and TRBJ1-2; D gene uncertain. This chain's CDR3 is CASRRVYGYTF. The CDR3 bases are TGTGCCAGCCGGAGGGTGTATGGCTACACCTTC.